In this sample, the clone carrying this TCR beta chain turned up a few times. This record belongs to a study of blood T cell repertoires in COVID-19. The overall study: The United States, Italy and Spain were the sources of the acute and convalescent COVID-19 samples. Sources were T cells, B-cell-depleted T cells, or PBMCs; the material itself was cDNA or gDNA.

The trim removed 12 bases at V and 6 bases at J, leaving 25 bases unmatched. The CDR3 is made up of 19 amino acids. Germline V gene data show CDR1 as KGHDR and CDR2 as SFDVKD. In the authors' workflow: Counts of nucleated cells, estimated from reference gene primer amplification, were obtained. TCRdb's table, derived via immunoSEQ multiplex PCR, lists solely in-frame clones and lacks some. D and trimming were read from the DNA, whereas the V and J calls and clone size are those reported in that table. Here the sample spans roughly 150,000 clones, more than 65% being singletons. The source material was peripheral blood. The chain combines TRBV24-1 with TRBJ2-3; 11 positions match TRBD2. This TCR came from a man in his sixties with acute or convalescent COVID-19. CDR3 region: CAVGLSPRLAGTSGDTQYF. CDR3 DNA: TGTGCCGTAGGTCTTTCCCCCCGACTAGCGGGAACTTCAGGGGATACGCAGTATTTT.